These 20 T cell receptor beta chains came from one sample sequenced in a study of cytomegalovirus exposure and HLA in healthy donors. The PCR contained 60 Vbeta and 13 Jbeta primers. Here immunoSEQ multiplex PCR was the method, and the copy in TCRdb shows in-frame clones only, minus some. The sample lists around 80,000 clones, 78% occurring once. Material for sequencing was PBMCs. These receptors were taken from a man aged 35 to 55 in good health and CMV-seronegative.

The CDR3 DNA sequence: TGTGCCAGCAGTGCCCGGGCAGGGGGTTGGGATGAGCAGTTCTTC. This gives the protein CASSARAGGWDEQFF. The V call is TRBV25-1, the J call TRBJ2-1; 7 bases fit TRBD1. The CDR3 spans 15 residues. CDR1 and CDR2 from the germline V gene are MGHDK and SYGVNS. J gave up 8 bases and V 4 bases, and 11 bases lay outside the gene matches.

This chain links TRBV6-5 with TRBJ2-7, with 8 bases identical to TRBD2. Germline CDR1 and CDR2: MNHEY and SVGAGI. With V trimmed by 0 bases and J by 3 bases, 7 bases remained unmatched. The CDR3 is made up of 16 amino acids. This CDR3 is CASSYSGLAQNYEQYF. DNA for the CDR3: TGTGCCAGCAGTTACTCAGGACTAGCACAGAACTACGAGCAGTACTTC.

The chain links TRBV30 to TRBJ1-5; D unclear. V was clipped by 3 bases and J by 6 bases, with 12 bases between them. Germline values: CDR1 GTSNPN, CDR2 SVGIG (reference sequence). The CDR3 is made up of 13 amino acids. CDR3 region: CAWSPGSGQPQHF. In DNA, the CDR3 is TGTGCCTGGAGCCCCGGGTCGGGTCAGCCCCAGCATTTT.

This clone was seen once. The chain uses TRBV7-9 and TRBJ2-2, with TRBD2 identical over 14 bases. Germline loops: CDR1 SEHNR, CDR2 FQNEAQ (reference sequence). The CDR3 is made up of 18 amino acids. The J segment lost 2 bases and the V segment lost 4 bases, leaving 6 bases of the junction unmatched. Here the CDR3 DNA reads TGTGCCAGCAGCTACCGGACTAGCGGGAGGCTTAACACCGGGGAGCTGTTTTTT. The encoded protein is CASSYRTSGRLNTGELFF.

This clone has more than one count but fewer than ten. This rearrangement joins TRBV5-1 to TRBJ1-5; no definite D call. This CDR3 contains 15 residues. Trimming removed 0 bases from V and 3 bases from J, with 10 bases in between. Germline V lookup: CDR1 SGHRS, CDR2 YFSETQ. The CDR3 nucleotides read TGCGCCAGCAGCTTGGCCGGGAGAAACAATCAGCCCCAGCATTTT. Protein: CASSLAGRNNQPQHF.

The rearrangement uses TRBV5-1 and TRBJ1-1; D is unclear. The length of the CDR3 is 13 residues. The germline V gene encodes CDR1 SGHRS and CDR2 YFSETQ. V was shortened by 2 bases and J by 3 bases, with 8 bases between the two germline ends. The DNA for the CDR3 is TGCGCCAGCAGCTTAGAGGAAGACACTGAAGCTTTCTTT. Translated, it gives CASSLEEDTEAFF. The variable domain in full, completed from reference TRBV5-1 and TRBJ1-1, reads KAGVTQTPRYLIKTRGQQVTLSCSPISGHRSVSWYQQTPGQGLQFLFEYFSETQRNKGNFPGRFSGRQFSNSRSEMNVSTLELGDSALYLCASSLEEDTEAFFGQGTRLTVV.

V usage is TRBV27 and J usage is TRBJ2-2; the match to TRBD2 covers 8 bases. Trimming cost V 3 bases and J 3 bases; bases outside gene matches: 9. This CDR3 has 17 residues. Germline V gene lookup returns CDR1 MNHEY and CDR2 SMNVEV (reference sequence). In nucleotides, the CDR3 is TGTGCCAGCAGTTTCTCGACCGGGAGGGCCTACACCGGGGAGCTGTTTTTT. Its protein is CASSFSTGRAYTGELFF.

The chain uses TRBV13 and TRBJ2-2; D possibly corresponds to TRBD2 (5 bases). V was trimmed by 6 bases and J by 7 bases, leaving 15 bases between them. The CDR3 loop spans 14 amino acids. Germline-derived CDR1 and CDR2 are PRHDT and FYEKMQ (reference sequence). CDR3 sequence: CASRSSRENGELFF. Here the CDR3 DNA reads TGTGCCAGCAGGTCTTCTAGGGAGAACGGGGAGCTGTTTTTT.

This clone was counted only a few times. The chain recombines TRBV10-2 with TRBJ2-7, with 8 bases fitting TRBD2. With V trimmed by 2 bases and J by 4 bases, 10 bases remained unmatched. Germline V lookup: CDR1 WSHSY, CDR2 SAAADI. This CDR3 contains 16 residues. The CDR3 sequence is CASSEHGGVKSYEQYF. The CDR3 nucleotides read TGCGCCAGCAGTGAGCACGGGGGGGTTAAAAGTTACGAGCAGTACTTC.

This rearrangement joins TRBV29-1 to TRBJ1-1; no clear D gene. This CDR3 spans 13 amino acids. V lost 4 bases and J 0 bases, leaving 9 bases between the germline ends. The germline gives CDR1 SQVTM, CDR2 ANQGSEA. The CDR3 region is CSVASGLNTEAFF. The CDR3 DNA sequence: TGCAGCGTTGCGTCGGGGTTGAACACTGAAGCTTTCTTT.

The chain employs TRBV7-2 and TRBJ2-7; a possible D gene is TRBD2 (6 bases). Germline V gene data show CDR1 as SGHTA and CDR2 as FQGNSA. The CDR3 length is 17 residues. The germline V and J ends were trimmed by 5 bases and 0 bases, with 20 bases remaining between them. The CDR3 DNA reads as TGTGCCAGCAGCCTAAGCCCCACACAGCGGGTCTCCTACGAGCAGTACTTC. This codes for CASSLSPTQRVSYEQYF.

The chain uses TRBV10-3 and TRBJ2-2; D possibly corresponds to TRBD1 (8 bases). Looked up from germline, CDR1 is ENHRY and CDR2 is SYGVKD. The CDR3 has 16 residues. V dropped 6 bases and J dropped 4 bases, with 18 bases sitting between them. CDR3 loop: CAISREGQVRTGELFF. The CDR3 DNA reads as TGTGCCATCAGCAGGGAGGGACAGGTTCGCACCGGGGAGCTGTTTTTT.

The V gene is TRBV6-6, the J gene TRBJ2-1; 11 bases map to TRBD1. Germline V gene lookup returns CDR1 MNHNY and CDR2 SVGAGI (reference sequence). There are 14 residues in the CDR3. The trim removed 6 bases at V and 3 bases at J, leaving 1 base unmatched. CDR3: CASRDRGLYNEQFF. The CDR3 DNA reads as TGTGCCAGCAGGGACAGGGGGCTCTACAATGAGCAGTTCTTC.

V and J are TRBV11-2 and TRBJ2-1; 9 bases fit TRBD2. Germline assignment: CDR1 SGHAT and CDR2 FQNNGV. V lost 5 bases and J lost 5; bases outside the gene matches: 10. CDR3 length equals 16 residues. CDR3 loop: CASSAMTSGPNNEQFF. Written as DNA, the CDR3 is TGTGCCAGCAGCGCAATGACTAGCGGACCGAACAATGAGCAGTTCTTC.

The V call is TRBV30, the J call TRBJ2-3; D not resolved. Germline CDR1 is GTSNPN and CDR2 is SVGIG (reference sequence). V was trimmed by 4 bases and J by 0 bases, leaving 17 bases between them. The length of the CDR3 is 16 residues. The CDR3 sequence is CAWKKRGVRSTDTQYF. The CDR3 DNA is TGTGCCTGGAAAAAGAGAGGAGTCCGGAGCACAGATACGCAGTATTTT. Together with reference TRBV30 and TRBJ2-3, the CDR3 gives the full variable domain: SQTIHQWPATLVQPVGSPLSLECTVEGTSNPNLYWYRQAAGRGLQLLFYSVGIGQISSEVPQNLSASRPQDRQFILSSKKLLLSDSGFYLCAWKKRGVRSTDTQYFGPGTRLTVL.

The genes are TRBV7-2 and TRBJ2-1, with 11 bases identical to TRBD2. The CDR3 totals 15 residues. The V gene's germline CDR1 is SGHTA and CDR2 FQGNSA. Trimming took 5 bases from V and 4 from J; bases not matched to a gene: 4. Here the CDR3 reads CASSPGTSGYNEQFF. In DNA form, the CDR3 reads TGTGCCAGCAGCCCCGGGACTAGCGGATACAATGAGCAGTTCTTC.

This clone was detected a few times. The DNA of the CDR3 is TGCGCCAGCAGCTTAGCGGGGCACACTGAAGCTTTCTTT. Translation gives CASSLAGHTEAFF. This chain links TRBV5-1 with TRBJ1-1, with TRBD1 as a possible D gene (5 bases). This CDR3 region has 13 residues. Germline loops: CDR1 SGHRS, CDR2 YFSETQ. The V gene lost 2 bases and the J gene lost 3 bases, with 8 bases spanning the gap.

The J gene is TRBJ2-3, the V gene TRBV5-4; TRBD1 matches 9 bases. J lost 5 bases, V lost 4 bases, and 8 bases had no gene match. Germline CDR1 is SGHNT and CDR2 is YYREEE (reference sequence). The CDR3 spans 15 residues. CDR3 sequence (DNA): TGTGCCAGCAGCCTGGGAGGACAGGGGATAGATACGCAGTATTTT. It specifies CASSLGGQGIDTQYF. The full variable domain, its missing parts supplied by reference TRBV5-4 and TRBJ2-3, is ETGVTQSPTHLIKTRGQQVTLRCSSQSGHNTVSWYQQALGQGPQFIFQYYREEENGRGNFPPRFSGLQFPNYSSELNVNALELDDSALYLCASSLGGQGIDTQYFGPGTRLTVL.

The chain has TRBV19 and TRBJ2-5; the match to TRBD2 covers 9 bases. Germline CDR1 is LNHDA and CDR2 is SQIVND (reference sequence). V dropped 4 bases and J dropped 2; count of bases not matched to a gene: 5. The CDR3 spans 15 residues. CDR3 DNA sequence: TGTGCCAGTAGTACGATGGGACTAGCTCAAGAGACCCAGTACTTC. It translates to CASSTMGLAQETQYF.

V usage is TRBV9 and J usage is TRBJ2-3; D gene ambiguous. V was clipped by 3 bases and J by 6 bases, with 11 bases between them. CDR1 and CDR2 from the germline V gene are SGDLS and YYNGEE. The CDR3 has 13 amino acids. The CDR3 reads CASSALPRDTQYF. In DNA form, the CDR3 reads TGTGCCAGCAGCGCTCTCCCCAGGGATACGCAGTATTTT.